Listed below are T cell receptor beta chains from one sample, sequenced in a study of T cell changes during pregnancy in multiple sclerosis. Produced via immunoSEQ multiplex PCR; TCRdb's table is partial and in-frame only. In the table there are around 40,000 clones, over 85% of which are singletons. The sequencing used CD4+ T cells from peripheral blood mononuclear cells, collected before pregnancy. The source is a female donor with multiple sclerosis, enrolled in a pregnancy study. CDR3s include the opening cysteine and the closing phenylalanine or tryptophan. Each record gives: D gene, clone size, J gene, CDR3 length, V gene, CDR3 DNA, CDR3 protein. The D gene is left open where the match is weak. Clone size is shown for a subset of rows, as once, few, many or a class of expanded clone.

TRBD1	once	TRBJ2-7	14	TRBV5-1	TGCGCCAGCAGCCCGGGACAGGGGGCCTACGAGCAGTACTTC	CASSPGQGAYEQYF
TRBD1	NA	TRBJ1-6	19	TRBV19	TGTGCCAGTAGCCCCTTCCTCGGGACAGCCGGTGATTTCGGTTCACCCCTCCACTTT	CASSPFLGTAGDFGSPLHF
TRBD2	NA	TRBJ2-7	17	TRBV6-1	TGTGCCAGCAGTGGGACGGGACTAGCGGGGATCCCCTACGAGCAGTACTTC	CASSGTGLAGIPYEQYF
NA	NA	TRBJ1-1	12	TRBV6-5	TGTGCCAGCAGCAGGGATCGGACTGAAGCTTTCTTT	CASSRDRTEAFF
NA	NA	TRBJ1-2	13	TRBV5-6	TGTGCCAGCAGCCGCTTGCGGAGCTATGGCTACACCTTC	CASSRLRSYGYTF
NA	NA	TRBJ2-6	15	TRBV19	TGTGCCAGTAGTCCCAGTTTTGTCGGGGCCAACGTCCTGACTTTC	CASSPSFVGANVLTF
TRBD1	few	TRBJ1-1	15	TRBV9	TGTGCCAGCAGCGTAGACGGGCAGGGGGCAACTGAAGCTTTCTTT	CASSVDGQGATEAFF
TRBD1	NA	TRBJ2-3	14	TRBV6-5	TGTGCCAGCAGTACCCGAGGGACAGGACGGAGGCAGTATTTT	CASSTRGTGRRQYF
NA	NA	TRBJ1-5	15	TRBV7-3	TGTGCCAGCAACACAGGGAGGGGGGGCAATCAGCCCCAGCATTTT	CASNTGRGGNQPQHF
NA	once	TRBJ2-5	14	TRBV5-8	TGTGCCAGCAGTTTAACTAGTCAGTCAGAGACCCAGTACTTC	CASSLTSQSETQYF
NA	NA	TRBJ1-5	13	TRBV19	TGTGCCAGTAGTATTGAGCCGTATCAGCCCCAGCATTTT	CASSIEPYQPQHF
NA	NA	TRBJ1-4	15	TRBV5-1	TGCGCCAGCAGCTTGGGACAGATCTTTAATGAAAAACTGTTTTTT	CASSLGQIFNEKLFF
TRBD2	NA	TRBJ2-1	15	TRBV11-2	TGTGCCAGCAGCTTAAGTAGCGGGGGGTACAATGAGCAGTTCTTC	CASSLSSGGYNEQFF
NA	NA	TRBJ2-3	11	TRBV2	TGTGCCAGCTTCGGGACAGATACGCAGTATTTT	CASFGTDTQYF
TRBD1	NA	TRBJ1-1	14	TRBV5-1	TGCGCCAGCAGCCGGGGACAGCAGAACACTGAAGCTTTCTTT	CASSRGQQNTEAFF
NA	NA	TRBJ2-7	14	TRBV4-2	TGTGCCAGCAGCCAAGACCCAGGGATCTACGAGCAGTACTTC	CASSQDPGIYEQYF
NA	NA	TRBJ2-2	15	TRBV7-9	TGTGCCAGCAGCTTAGTCAGGGTTGACACCGGGGAGCTGTTTTTT	CASSLVRVDTGELFF
NA	NA	TRBJ1-1	13	TRBV19	TGTGCCAGTACCCCGAGTTTGAACACTGAAGCTTTCTTT	CASTPSLNTEAFF
TRBD1	NA	TRBJ2-1	16	TRBV2	TGTGCCAGCAGTGGTTACAGGGGGCATATCTACAATGAGCAGTTCTTC	CASSGYRGHIYNEQFF
TRBD1	NA	TRBJ1-4	16	TRBV6-6	TGTGCCAGCAGTTACTCCGGCGAGGGGGCCGGTGAAAAACTGTTTTTT	CASSYSGEGAGEKLFF
TRBD2	NA	TRBJ2-2	14	TRBV7-2	TGTGCCAGCAGCCTATGGACTAGCGCCGGGGAGCTGTTTTTT	CASSLWTSAGELFF
NA	NA	TRBJ2-1	15	TRBV18	TGTGCCAGCTCACCTACAAGGACAGATTACAATGAGCAGTTCTTC	CASSPTRTDYNEQFF
NA	NA	TRBJ2-3	15	TRBV7-3	TGTGCCAGCAGCGCCGCGGGGGCCTCCACAGATACGCAGTATTTT	CASSAAGASTDTQYF